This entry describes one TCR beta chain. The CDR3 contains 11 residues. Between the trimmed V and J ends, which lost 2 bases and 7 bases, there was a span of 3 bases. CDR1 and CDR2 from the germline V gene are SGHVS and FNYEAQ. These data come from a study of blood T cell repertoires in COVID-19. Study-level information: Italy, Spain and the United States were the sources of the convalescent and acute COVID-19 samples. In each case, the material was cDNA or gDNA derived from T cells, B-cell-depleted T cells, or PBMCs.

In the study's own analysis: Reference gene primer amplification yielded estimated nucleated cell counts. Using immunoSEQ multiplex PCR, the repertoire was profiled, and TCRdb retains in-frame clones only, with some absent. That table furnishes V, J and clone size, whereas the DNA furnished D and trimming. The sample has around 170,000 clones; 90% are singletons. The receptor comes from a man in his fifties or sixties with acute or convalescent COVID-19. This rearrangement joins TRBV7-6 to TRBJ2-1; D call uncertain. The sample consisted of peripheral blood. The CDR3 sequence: CASSLQNEQFF. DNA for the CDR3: TGTGCCAGCAGCTTACAAAATGAGCAGTTCTTC.